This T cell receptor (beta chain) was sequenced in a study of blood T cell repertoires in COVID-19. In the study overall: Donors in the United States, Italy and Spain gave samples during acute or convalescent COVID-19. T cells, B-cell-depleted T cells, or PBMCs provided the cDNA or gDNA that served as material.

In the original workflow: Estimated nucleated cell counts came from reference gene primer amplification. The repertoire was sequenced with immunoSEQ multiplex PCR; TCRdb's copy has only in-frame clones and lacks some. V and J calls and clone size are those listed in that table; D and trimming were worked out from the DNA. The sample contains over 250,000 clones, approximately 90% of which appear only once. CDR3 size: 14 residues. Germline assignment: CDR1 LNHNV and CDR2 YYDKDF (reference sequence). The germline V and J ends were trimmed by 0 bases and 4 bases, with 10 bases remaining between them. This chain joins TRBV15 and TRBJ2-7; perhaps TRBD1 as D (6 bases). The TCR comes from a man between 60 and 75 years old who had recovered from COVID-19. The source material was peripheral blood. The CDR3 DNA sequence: TGTGCCACCAGCAGAGAGCCAGGGGTGTACGAGCAGTACTTC. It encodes CATSREPGVYEQYF. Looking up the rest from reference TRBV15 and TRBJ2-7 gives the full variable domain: DAMVIQNPRYQVTQFGKPVTLSCSQTLNHNVMYWYQQKSSQAPKLLFHYYDKDFNNEADTPDNFQSRRPNTSFCFLDIRSPGLGDTAMYLCATSREPGVYEQYFGPGTRLTVT.